Following are 9 T cell receptor beta chains from one sample sequenced in a study of cytomegalovirus exposure and HLA in healthy donors. Some clones are missing from TCRdb's copy, which holds only in-frame ones; the method was immunoSEQ multiplex PCR. The sample carries 150,000 to 200,000 clones, under 95% recorded once. The source material was PBMCs. All receptors derive from a woman between 18 and 30 years old in good health and CMV-seropositive.

V usage is TRBV5-6 and J usage is TRBJ2-7; D call uncertain. Trimming took off 1 base at V and 5 bases at J, with 4 bases between the two ends. The CDR3 consists of 11 residues. Germline CDR1 and CDR2: SGHDT and YYEEEE. CDR3 DNA: TGTGCCAGCAGCTTGCGAGACGAGCAGTACTTC. It yields the protein CASSLRDEQYF.

The chain recombines TRBV2 with TRBJ1-6; D gene ambiguous. CDR1 SNHLY and CDR2 FYNNEI come from the germline V gene. V shed 4 bases and J shed 7 bases, with 11 bases lying between them. CDR3 length: 14 residues. CDR3 in amino acids: CASSVAKKNSPLHF. In nucleotides, the CDR3 is TGTGCCAGCAGTGTGGCCAAAAAGAATTCACCCCTCCACTTT.

This rearrangement joins TRBV10-2 to TRBJ2-1, with 10 bases fitting TRBD1. The germline CDR1 and CDR2 sequences are WSHSY and SAAADI. The CDR3 covers 15 residues. The V and J ends lost 0 bases and 9 bases, in that order; junction bases with no gene match: 5. In nucleotides, the CDR3 is TGCGCCAGCAGTGAGTCAAGGGACAGGGGATTTGAGCAGTTCTTC. This codes for CASSESRDRGFEQFF.

This chain uses TRBV5-6 with TRBJ2-3; perhaps TRBD1 as D (6 bases). The CDR3 is 13 amino acids. V dropped 3 bases and J dropped 3 bases, with 8 bases sitting between them. CDR1 is SGHDT, CDR2 YYEEEE, per germline. CDR3 DNA sequence: TGTGCCAGCAGCTCTCAGGGGACAGATACGCAGTATTTT. This encodes CASSSQGTDTQYF. Looking up the rest from reference TRBV5-6 and TRBJ2-3 gives the full variable domain: DAGVTQSPTHLIKTRGQQVTLRCSPKSGHDTVSWYQQALGQGPQFIFQYYEEEERQRGNFPDRFSGHQFPNYSSELNVNALLLGDSALYLCASSSQGTDTQYFGPGTRLTVL.

The V gene is TRBV4-1, the J gene TRBJ2-7, with TRBD1 identical over 9 bases. The V segment lost 0 bases and the J segment 3 bases; nucleotides outside the gene matches: 3. The CDR3 runs 15 residues. Germline CDR1 is MGHRA and CDR2 is YSYEKL. The DNA for the CDR3 is TGCGCCAGCAGCCAAGAACAGACAGGGGGCTACGAGCAGTACTTC. Protein: CASSQEQTGGYEQYF.

This clone showed up just once. The V call is TRBV4-1, the J call TRBJ1-4, with 9 positions matching TRBD1. Germline loops: CDR1 MGHRA, CDR2 YSYEKL. V shed 0 bases and J 0 bases; nucleotides not matched to a gene: 2. This CDR3 spans 17 amino acids. Here the CDR3 DNA reads TGCGCCAGCAGCCAAGAACAGGGGGCCTCAACTAATGAAAAACTGTTTTTT. Its translation is CASSQEQGASTNEKLFF.

This chain uses TRBV19 with TRBJ1-2; tentative D call: TRBD1 (5 bases). This CDR3 has 14 amino acids. With 8 bases removed from V and 4 bases from J, the gap between germline ends came to 17 bases. The germline V gene encodes CDR1 LNHDA and CDR2 SQIVND (reference sequence). Here the CDR3 DNA reads TGTGCCAGTCGGGGGTCATCCAACCGCTATGGCTACACCTTC. This sequence encodes CASRGSSNRYGYTF.

Here the CDR3 DNA reads TGTGCCAGCAGCGCCTCTAGCACAGATACGCAGTATTTT. Its protein is CASSASSTDTQYF. V gene TRBV9 combines with J gene TRBJ2-3, with no clear D. The CDR3 totals 13 residues. V dropped 3 bases and J dropped 0 bases, with 5 bases sitting between them. The germline V gene has CDR1 SGDLS and CDR2 YYNGEE.

The chain carries TRBV27 and TRBJ1-2; TRBD1 agrees at 7 bases. CDR1 and CDR2 (germline): MNHEY, SMNVEV (reference sequence). The CDR3 covers 14 residues. V lost 3 bases to trimming and J lost 1 base; unmatched junction nucleotides: 2. In DNA form, the CDR3 reads TGTGCCAGCAGTTTCGGGACAGATAACTATGGCTACACCTTC. Protein sequence: CASSFGTDNYGYTF.